Shown below are 17 T cell receptor beta chains from a single sample sequenced in a study of metastatic and nonmetastatic thyroid tumors. All patients reached thyroid surgery having received no treatment beforehand. TCRdb reprocessed the PCR reads via MiXCR. In the table there are 22,000 or so clones, around a fifth of which are singletons. Sequences were obtained from tumor tissue. The receptors stem from a female donor with papillary thyroid cancer or a benign thyroid nodule (not recorded which). Some clones in this sample may be carry-over from other donors' samples.

Many counts were recorded for this clone. The gene calls are TRBV5-4 and TRBJ2-2; D may be TRBD2 (6 bases). Trimming shortened V by 4 bases and J by 3 bases, and 10 bases separated the two germline ends. The CDR3 is 14 residues long. Per germline, CDR1 SGHNT and CDR2 YYREEE (reference sequence). CDR3 in amino acids: CASSRDSYTGELFF. DNA of the CDR3: TGTGCCAGCAGCCGGGACTCCTACACCGGGGAGCTGTTTTTT.

A few counts support this clone. The chain is built from TRBV9 and TRBJ2-1, with D unclear. This CDR3 has 16 amino acids. Per germline, CDR1 SGDLS and CDR2 YYNGEE. Trimming removed 0 bases from V and 0 bases from J, with 10 bases in between. The CDR3 DNA reads TGTGCCAGCAGCGTAGAGGGCAGCAGCTCCTACAATGAGCAGTTCTTC. Amino acids: CASSVEGSSSYNEQFF.

This clone has just a few counts. The chain employs TRBV11-2 and TRBJ2-5; the D call may be TRBD1 or TRBD2 (5 bases each). Germline loops: CDR1 SGHAT, CDR2 FQNNGV. CDR3 length: 14 amino acids. Trimming left V 0 bases short and J 4 bases short, with 9 bases between. The CDR3 loop is CASSLDPGTETQYF. The CDR3 nucleotides read TGTGCCAGCAGCTTAGATCCAGGGACAGAGACCCAGTACTTC.

This clone was counted ten times or more. The chain employs TRBV24-1 and TRBJ1-2; 12 bases are shared with TRBD1. CDR3 size: 18 residues. V shed 4 bases, J shed 4 bases, and the junction held 12 bases outside the gene matches. CDR1 is KGHDR, CDR2 SFDVKD, per germline. Here the CDR3 DNA reads TGTGCCACCAGTGAGGCCGGGACAGGGGGCGGGAGGTGCTATGGCTACACCTTC. The encoded protein is CATSEAGTGGGRCYGYTF.

This clone was detected only a few times. V gene TRBV20-1 combines with J gene TRBJ2-7; 7 positions match TRBD2. With 2 bases clipped from V and 2 bases from J, the junction kept 0 bases outside the gene matches. Per the germline V gene, CDR1 is DFQATT and CDR2 is SNEGSKA (reference sequence). The CDR3 is made up of 12 amino acids. The CDR3 is CSARSGTYEQYF. DNA for the CDR3: TGCAGTGCTAGAAGCGGGACCTACGAGCAGTACTTC.

This clone was seen more than once but under ten times. The chain is built from TRBV5-1 and TRBJ2-5, with D unclear. This CDR3 has 15 residues. Germline-derived CDR1 and CDR2 are SGHRS and YFSETQ. Trimming shortened V by 4 bases and J by 2 bases, and 15 bases separated the two germline ends. This CDR3 reads CASSRGPWAQETQYF. The CDR3 region has the DNA TGCGCCAGCAGCCGTGGCCCCTGGGCTCAAGAGACCCAGTACTTC.

By share, this clone counts as medium-sized. The chain recombines TRBV6-2 or TRBV6-3 with TRBJ1-6; 8 bases map to TRBD1. Per germline, CDR1 MNHEY and CDR2 SVGEGT. This CDR3 contains 16 residues. The ends lost 5 bases at V and 10 bases at J; junction bases unmatched: 13. CDR3: CASSDLQGVTRSPLHF. DNA for the CDR3: TGTGCCAGCAGTGACCTACAGGGGGTAACGCGGTCACCCCTCCACTTT.

The gene calls are TRBV7-8 and TRBJ1-3; possible D gene TRBD1, 5 bases. V was clipped by 3 bases and J by 2 bases, with 8 bases between them. This CDR3 spans 14 amino acids. Germline V gene sequence: CDR1 SGHVS, CDR2 FQNEAQ. CDR3 DNA sequence: TGTGCCAGCAGCTTGGGGGGGACTGGAAACACCATATATTTT. Translating gives CASSLGGTGNTIYF.

By sample share, this clone is medium-sized. This chain connects TRBV4-1 to TRBJ1-2, with TRBD1 matching 7 bases. CDR3 length: 15 amino acids. The germline V gene has CDR1 MGHRA and CDR2 YSYEKL. With V trimmed by 4 bases and J by 3 bases, 8 bases remained unmatched. CDR3 in amino acids: CASSRITGTDYGYTF. The CDR3 nucleotides are TGCGCCAGCAGCCGGATTACCGGGACAGACTATGGCTACACCTTC.

The table lists this clone with many counts. V gene TRBV20-1 combines with J gene TRBJ2-5; tentatively, D is TRBD2 (5 bases). Trimming took 4 bases from V and 2 from J, leaving 14 bases between them. The CDR3 spans 14 residues. Germline V gene lookup returns CDR1 DFQATT and CDR2 SNEGSKA (reference sequence). Here the CDR3 DNA reads TGCAGTGCTACACGGACTGGGCGGCAAGAGACCCAGTACTTC. Encoded protein: CSATRTGRQETQYF.

The rearrangement links TRBV20-1 to TRBJ1-1; D ambiguous. The length of the CDR3 is 14 residues. V was trimmed by 3 bases and J by 1 base, leaving 12 bases between them. From germline, CDR1 is DFQATT and CDR2 SNEGSKA (reference sequence). The CDR3 protein is CSASRRTSNTEAFF. The DNA of the CDR3 is TGCAGTGCTAGCCGTAGGACCTCGAACACTGAAGCTTTCTTT.

Here the CDR3 DNA reads TGTGCCAGCCGAGGGGGGGACAGTAATTCACCCCTCCACTTT. Translated, it gives CASRGGDSNSPLHF. This rearrangement joins TRBV2 to TRBJ1-6, with 7 nucleotides matching TRBD1. V was clipped by 8 bases and J by 6 bases; unmatched bases: 7. The CDR3 runs 14 residues. The germline CDR1 and CDR2 sequences are SNHLY and FYNNEI.

This clone was detected only once. The chain employs TRBV5-1 and TRBJ2-7; D gene uncertain. This CDR3 has 13 amino acids. Trimming took off 2 bases at V and 5 bases at J, with 11 bases between the two ends. Germline CDR1 reads SGHRS; CDR2 reads YFSETQ. The CDR3 reads CASSFPGYNEQYF. The CDR3 nucleotides are TGCGCCAGCAGCTTTCCAGGCTATAACGAGCAGTACTTC.

To note about this clone: This likely comes from a read error, as the CDR3 has no conserved phenylalanine or tryptophan at its end. The chain links TRBV24-1 to TRBJ2-3; TRBD2 is a possible D gene (6 bases). This CDR3 has 17 residues. V lost 4 bases and J 6 bases, leaving 22 bases between the germline ends. CDR1 is KGHDR, CDR2 SFDVKD, per germline. The CDR3 DNA reads as TGTGCCACCAGTGACCCCGGGTATGTGGGAGGCAGGGATACGCAGTATCTT. This gives the protein CATSDPGYVGGRDTQYL.

The chain joins TRBV5-6 to TRBJ2-5; TRBD2 aligns across 7 bases. Per the germline V gene, CDR1 is SGHDT and CDR2 is YYEEEE. This CDR3 is 13 amino acids long. V trimming: 3 bases; J trimming: 4 bases; junction bases outside the gene matches: 3. This CDR3 reads CASSWGGLETQYF. The CDR3 coding sequence is TGTGCCAGCAGCTGGGGGGGATTAGAGACCCAGTACTTC. Based on the CDR3 plus reference TRBV5-6 and TRBJ2-5, the full variable domain is DAGVTQSPTHLIKTRGQQVTLRCSPKSGHDTVSWYQQALGQGPQFIFQYYEEEERQRGNFPDRFSGHQFPNYSSELNVNALLLGDSALYLCASSWGGLETQYFGPGTRLLVL.

The table lists this clone with many counts. The chain links TRBV20-1 to TRBJ2-7, with TRBD2 matching 11 bases. Germline values: CDR1 DFQATT, CDR2 SNEGSKA (reference sequence). V lost 5 bases, J lost 4 bases, and 13 bases stayed unmatched. The CDR3 is 16 amino acids. As DNA, the CDR3 is TGCAGTGCTGCAGGCTTGACTAGCGGGATTGTGTACGAGCAGTACTTC. Protein product: CSAAGLTSGIVYEQYF.

This clone has a handful of counts. Other DNA sequences of this sample code for an identical CDR3. J is TRBJ2-1 and V is TRBV30, with no clear D. V dropped 5 bases and J dropped 8 bases, with 19 bases sitting between them. The CDR3 has 14 residues. The germline V gene encodes CDR1 GTSNPN and CDR2 SVGIG (reference sequence). CDR3 sequence: CAWGLASFVDEQFF. The CDR3 DNA reads TGTGCCTGGGGGCTGGCAAGTTTCGTGGATGAGCAGTTCTTC.